The source of this TCR beta chain is a study of OX40 agonist ivuxolimab in advanced cancers. Study summary: People in dose escalation had one of these cancers: hepatocellular carcinoma, melanoma, renal cell or head and neck cancer.

Data came from immunoSEQ multiplex PCR; TCRdb stores just in-frame clones and leaves some out. This sample carries about 32,000 clones, approximately 87% of them seen once, and the ten largest clones take roughly 32%. The CDR3 totals 17 residues. CDR1 and CDR2 from the germline V gene are SGDLS and YYNGEE. V shed 4 bases and J shed 3 bases, with 20 bases lying between them. The input for sequencing was CD4+ or CD8+ T cells sorted from blood, taken in a trial of the OX40 agonist ivuxolimab. This clonotype was obtained from an adult with an advanced solid tumor such as melanoma, head and neck, liver or kidney cancer. The rearrangement links TRBV9 to TRBJ1-5; D is undetermined. The CDR3 DNA reads TGTGCCAGCAGCCCCACCGACTTCCAAGGGCCCAATCAGCCCCAGCATTTT. Protein sequence: CASSPTDFQGPNQPQHF.